This T cell receptor (beta chain) comes out of a study of patients and donors after allogeneic stem cell transplantation. TCRdb independently ran MiXCR on the RT-PCR reads; one entry per CDR3 protein. The sample comprises some 960,000 distinct CDR3 sequences, about a sixth of which are singletons, and around 5.5% rests with the top ten. The sample holds a few counts of this clonotype. Looked up from germline, CDR1 is SEHNR and CDR2 is FQNEAQ (reference sequence). The V end lost 2 bases, the J end lost 0 bases, and 11 bases lay between the germline ends. The CDR3 extends over 15 amino acids. The receptor was derived from a human donor who was either an allogeneic HSCT recipient or a stem cell or donor lymphocyte infusion donor (not recorded which). It is not recorded whose cells these are; they may come from a transplant donor. The material sequenced was blood, either unsorted or a sorted T cell fraction (not recorded which). The V and J genes are TRBV7-9 and TRBJ2-7; D is unclear. The CDR3 DNA sequence: TGTGCCAGCAGCTTAAACAGCTTACACTCCTACGAGCAGTACTTC. Its protein product is CASSLNSLHSYEQYF.